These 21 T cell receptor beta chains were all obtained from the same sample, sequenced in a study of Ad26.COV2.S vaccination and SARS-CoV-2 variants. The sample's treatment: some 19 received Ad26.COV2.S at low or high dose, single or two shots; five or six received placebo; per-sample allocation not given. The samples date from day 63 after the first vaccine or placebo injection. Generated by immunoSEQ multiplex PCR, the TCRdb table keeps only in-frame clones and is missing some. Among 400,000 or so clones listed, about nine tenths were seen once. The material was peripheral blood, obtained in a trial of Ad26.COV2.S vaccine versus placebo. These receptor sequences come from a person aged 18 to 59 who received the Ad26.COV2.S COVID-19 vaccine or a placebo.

CDR3 sequence (DNA): TGTGCCAGCAGAGGAGATACGCAGTATTTT. Protein: CASRGDTQYF. The J gene is TRBJ2-3, the V gene TRBV12-3 or TRBV12-4; D unclear. The CDR3 consists of 10 residues. Trimming removed 6 bases from V and 5 bases from J, with 3 bases in between.

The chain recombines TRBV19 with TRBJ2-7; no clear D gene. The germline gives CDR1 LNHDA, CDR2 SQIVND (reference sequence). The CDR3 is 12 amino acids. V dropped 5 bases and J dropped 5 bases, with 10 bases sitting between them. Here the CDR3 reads CASSGNGHEQYF. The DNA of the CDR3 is TGTGCCAGTAGTGGAAATGGCCACGAGCAGTACTTC.

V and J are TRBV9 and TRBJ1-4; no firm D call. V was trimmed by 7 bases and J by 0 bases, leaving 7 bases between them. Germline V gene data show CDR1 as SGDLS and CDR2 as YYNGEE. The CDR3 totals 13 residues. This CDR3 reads CASGRATNEKLFF. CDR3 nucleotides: TGTGCCAGCGGCCGGGCAACTAATGAAAAACTGTTTTTT. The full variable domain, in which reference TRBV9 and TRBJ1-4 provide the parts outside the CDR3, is DSGVTQTPKHLITATGQRVTLRCSPRSGDLSVYWYQQSLDQGLQFLIQYYNGEERAKGNILERFSAQQFPDLHSELNLSSLELGDSALYFCASGRATNEKLFFGSGTQLSVL.

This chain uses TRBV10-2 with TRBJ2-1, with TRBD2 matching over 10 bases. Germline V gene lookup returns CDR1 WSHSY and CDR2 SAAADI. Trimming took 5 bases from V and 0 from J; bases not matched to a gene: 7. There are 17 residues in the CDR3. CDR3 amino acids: CASSKSGGAFSYNEQFF. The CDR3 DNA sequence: TGCGCCAGCAGTAAAAGCGGGGGGGCCTTCTCCTACAATGAGCAGTTCTTC.

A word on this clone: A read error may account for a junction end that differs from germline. The DNA of the CDR3 is TGTGCTAGCAGCCGAGGCACTAGCGGGGGGGGCTACGAGCAGTACTTC. It encodes CASSRGTSGGGYEQYF. V and J are TRBV3-1 (or the pseudogene TRBV3-2) and TRBJ2-7; 13 bases agree with TRBD2. The CDR3 runs to 16 residues. Germline assignment: CDR1 LGHDT and CDR2 YNNKEL (reference sequence).

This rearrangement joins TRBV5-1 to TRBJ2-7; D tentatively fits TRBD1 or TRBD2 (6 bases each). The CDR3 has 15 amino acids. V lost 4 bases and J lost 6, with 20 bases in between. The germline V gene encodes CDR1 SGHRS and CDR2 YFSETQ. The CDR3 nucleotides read TGCGCCAGCAGCAGGGGGGAGGTCTGGGATCCCGAGCAGTACTTC. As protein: CASSRGEVWDPEQYF.

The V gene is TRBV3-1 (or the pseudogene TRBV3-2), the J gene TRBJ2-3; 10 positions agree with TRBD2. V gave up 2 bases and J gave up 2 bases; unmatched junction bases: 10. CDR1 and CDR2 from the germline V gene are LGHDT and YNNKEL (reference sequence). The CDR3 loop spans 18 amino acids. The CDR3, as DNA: TGTGCCAGCAGCCAAAAGGGGCAACTAGCGGGGTACACAGATACGCAGTATTTT. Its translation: CASSQKGQLAGYTDTQYF.

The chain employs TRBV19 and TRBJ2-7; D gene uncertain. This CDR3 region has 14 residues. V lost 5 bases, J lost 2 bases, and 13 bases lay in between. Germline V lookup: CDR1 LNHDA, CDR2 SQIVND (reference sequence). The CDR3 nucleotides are TGTGCCAGTAGTCCCCGACCTCCTACCTACGAGCAGTACTTC. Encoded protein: CASSPRPPTYEQYF.

The CDR3 bases are TGTGCCACCAGTGATTTATCGGGCTATGGCTACACCTTC. It translates to CATSDLSGYGYTF. The chain joins TRBV24-1 to TRBJ1-2; D is uncertain. The CDR3 contains 13 residues. The germline gives CDR1 KGHDR, CDR2 SFDVKD. V was clipped by 1 base and J by 4 bases, with 6 bases between them.

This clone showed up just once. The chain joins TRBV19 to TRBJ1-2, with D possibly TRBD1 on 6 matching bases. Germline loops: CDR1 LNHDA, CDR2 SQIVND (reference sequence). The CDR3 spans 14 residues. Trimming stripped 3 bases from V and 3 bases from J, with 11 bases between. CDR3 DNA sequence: TGTGCCAGTAGTATGGGGGCTGGGGACTATGGCTACACCTTC. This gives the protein CASSMGAGDYGYTF.

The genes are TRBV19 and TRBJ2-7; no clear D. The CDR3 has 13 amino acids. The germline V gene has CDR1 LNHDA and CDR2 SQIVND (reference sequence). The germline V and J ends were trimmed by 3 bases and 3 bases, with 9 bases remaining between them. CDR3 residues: CASSIDGNYEQYF. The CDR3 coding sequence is TGTGCCAGTAGTATCGACGGAAACTACGAGCAGTACTTC.

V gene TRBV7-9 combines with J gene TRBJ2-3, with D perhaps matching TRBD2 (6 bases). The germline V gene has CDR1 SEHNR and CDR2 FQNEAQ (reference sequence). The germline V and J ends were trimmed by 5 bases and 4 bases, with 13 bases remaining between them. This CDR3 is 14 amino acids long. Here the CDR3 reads CASSQGVAADTQYF. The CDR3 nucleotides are TGTGCCAGCAGCCAAGGTGTAGCGGCAGATACGCAGTATTTT.

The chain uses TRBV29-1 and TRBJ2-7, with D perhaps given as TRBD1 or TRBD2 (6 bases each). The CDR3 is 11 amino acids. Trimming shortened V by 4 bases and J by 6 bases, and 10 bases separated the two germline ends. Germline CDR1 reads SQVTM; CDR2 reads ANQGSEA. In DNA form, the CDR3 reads TGCAGCGTTGTGGGGGGCGGCGAGCAGTACTTC. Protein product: CSVVGGGEQYF.

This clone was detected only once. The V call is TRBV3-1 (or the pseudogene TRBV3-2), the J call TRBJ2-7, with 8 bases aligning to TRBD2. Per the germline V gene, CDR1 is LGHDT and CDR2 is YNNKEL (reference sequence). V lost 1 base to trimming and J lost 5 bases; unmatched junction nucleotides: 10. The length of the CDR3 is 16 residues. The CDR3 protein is CASSQGPGGGRNEQYF. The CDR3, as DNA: TGTGCCAGCAGCCAAGGTCCGGGCGGGGGGCGTAACGAGCAGTACTTC.

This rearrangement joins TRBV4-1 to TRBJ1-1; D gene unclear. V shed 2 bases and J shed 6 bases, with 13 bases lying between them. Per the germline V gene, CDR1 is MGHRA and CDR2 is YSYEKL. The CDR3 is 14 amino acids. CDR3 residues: CASSQPGEGSEAFF. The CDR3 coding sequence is TGCGCCAGCAGCCAACCTGGGGAGGGCTCTGAAGCTTTCTTT.

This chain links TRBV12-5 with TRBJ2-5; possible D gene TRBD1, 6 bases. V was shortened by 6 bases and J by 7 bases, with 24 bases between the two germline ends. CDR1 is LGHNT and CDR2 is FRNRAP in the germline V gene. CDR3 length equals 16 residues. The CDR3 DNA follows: TGTGCTAGTGGCCCCTGGGGGTTGGGGGCTGGGGGGACCCAGTACTTC. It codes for CASGPWGLGAGGTQYF.

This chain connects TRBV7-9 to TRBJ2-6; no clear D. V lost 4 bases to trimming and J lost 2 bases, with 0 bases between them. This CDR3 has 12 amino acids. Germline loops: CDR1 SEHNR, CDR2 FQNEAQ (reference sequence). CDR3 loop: CASSSGANVLTF. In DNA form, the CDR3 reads TGTGCCAGCAGCTCTGGGGCCAACGTCCTGACTTTC. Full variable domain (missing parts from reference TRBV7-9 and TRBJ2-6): DTGVSQNPRHKITKRGQNVTFRCDPISEHNRLYWYRQTLGQGPEFLTYFQNEAQLEKSRLLSDRFSAERPKGSFSTLEIQRTEQGDSAMYLCASSSGANVLTFGAGSRLTVL.

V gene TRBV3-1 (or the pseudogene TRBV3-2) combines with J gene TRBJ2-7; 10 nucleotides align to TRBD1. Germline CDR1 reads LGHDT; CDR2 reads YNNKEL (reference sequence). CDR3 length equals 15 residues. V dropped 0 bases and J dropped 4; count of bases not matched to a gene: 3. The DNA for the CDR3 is TGTGCCAGCAGCCAAGATGGGACAGGGGAATACGAGCAGTACTTC. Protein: CASSQDGTGEYEQYF.

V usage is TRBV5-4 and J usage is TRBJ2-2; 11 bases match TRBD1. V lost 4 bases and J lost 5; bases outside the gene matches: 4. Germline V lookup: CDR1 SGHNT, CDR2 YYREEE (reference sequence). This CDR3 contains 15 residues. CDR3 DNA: TGTGCCAGCAGCCCTGGACAGGGGGCAACCGGGGAGCTGTTTTTT. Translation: CASSPGQGATGELFF.

The CDR3 is CASSSDPRETQYF. The CDR3 DNA follows: TGTGCCAGCAGCTCCGACCCCAGAGAGACCCAGTACTTC. The rearrangement joins TRBV7-2 to TRBJ2-5, with no clear D. This CDR3 is built from 13 residues. From germline, CDR1 is SGHTA and CDR2 FQGNSA. The V gene lost 4 bases and the J gene lost 4 bases, with 10 bases spanning the gap.

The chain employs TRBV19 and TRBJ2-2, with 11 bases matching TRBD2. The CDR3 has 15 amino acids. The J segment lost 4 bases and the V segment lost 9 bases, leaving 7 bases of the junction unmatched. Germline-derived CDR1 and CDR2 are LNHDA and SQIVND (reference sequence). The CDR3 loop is CASRLAGTATGELFF. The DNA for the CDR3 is TGTGCCAGCCGACTAGCGGGGACCGCCACCGGGGAGCTGTTTTTT.